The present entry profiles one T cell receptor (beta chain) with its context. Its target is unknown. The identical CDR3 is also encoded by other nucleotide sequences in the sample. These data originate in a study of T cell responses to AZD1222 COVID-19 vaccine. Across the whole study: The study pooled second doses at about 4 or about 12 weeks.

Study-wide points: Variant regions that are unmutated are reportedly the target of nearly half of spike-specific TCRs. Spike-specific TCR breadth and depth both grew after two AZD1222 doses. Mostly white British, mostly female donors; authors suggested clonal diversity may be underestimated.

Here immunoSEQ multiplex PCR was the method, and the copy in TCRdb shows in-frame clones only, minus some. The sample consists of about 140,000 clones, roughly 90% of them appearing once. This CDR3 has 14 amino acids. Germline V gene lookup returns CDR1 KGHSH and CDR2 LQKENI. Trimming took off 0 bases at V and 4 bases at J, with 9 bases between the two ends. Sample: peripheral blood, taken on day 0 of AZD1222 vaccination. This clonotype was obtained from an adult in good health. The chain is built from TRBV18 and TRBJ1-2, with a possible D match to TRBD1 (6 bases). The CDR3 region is CASSPPGQTYGYTF. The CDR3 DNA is TGTGCCAGCTCACCACCTGGACAGACCTATGGCTACACCTTC.